This T cell receptor beta chain was sequenced during a study of cytomegalovirus exposure and HLA in healthy donors. Study information: A subsequent analysis stated that the 120 or so validation repertoires were run on the same platform as the roughly 670 first-cohort repertoires.

Broader study findings: Three chains linked to CMV were shown in vitro to be specific for CMV antigens. The study labeled 180 or so TCR beta chains cytomegalovirus-associated.

The assay was immunoSEQ multiplex PCR, and TCRdb's table has in-frame clones only and misses some. The sample has fewer than 250,000 clones; around nine tenths are singletons. The donors were part of the validation cohort of roughly 110 subjects. That cohort was separate from the first cohort, which comprised about 730 subjects. Germline CDR1 reads SGHNT; CDR2 reads YYREEE (reference sequence). After removal of 3 bases from V and 7 bases from J, the junction contained 6 bases not matched to a gene. The CDR3 consists of 14 residues. For this clone: Its target is not known.

The chain has TRBV5-4 and TRBJ2-1; 8 bases are a match to TRBD2. The receptor's source is a man younger than 35 in good health and CMV-seronegative. Sequencing was carried out using PBMCs. The CDR3 sequence is CASSSGGPGNEQFF. CDR3 coding DNA: TGTGCCAGCAGCTCGGGAGGGCCTGGAAATGAGCAGTTCTTC.